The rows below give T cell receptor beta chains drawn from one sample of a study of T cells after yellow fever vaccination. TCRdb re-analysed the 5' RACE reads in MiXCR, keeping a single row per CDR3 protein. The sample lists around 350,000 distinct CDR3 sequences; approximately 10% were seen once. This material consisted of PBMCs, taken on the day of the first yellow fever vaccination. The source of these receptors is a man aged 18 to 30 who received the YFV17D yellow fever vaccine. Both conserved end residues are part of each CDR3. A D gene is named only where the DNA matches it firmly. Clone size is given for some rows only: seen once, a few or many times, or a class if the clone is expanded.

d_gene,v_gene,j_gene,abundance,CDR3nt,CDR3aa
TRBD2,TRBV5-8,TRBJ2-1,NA,TGTGCCAGCAGCCCCTCTTTCGGGGGGGGCTACAATGAGCAGTTCTTC,CASSPSFGGGYNEQFF
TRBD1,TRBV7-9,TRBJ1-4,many,TGTGCCAGCGGGGACAGGTCTAATGAAAAACTGTTTTTT,CASGDRSNEKLFF
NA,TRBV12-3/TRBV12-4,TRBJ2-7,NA,TGTGCCAGCAGCGGGCGTCAAAACGAGCAGTACTTC,CASSGRQNEQYF
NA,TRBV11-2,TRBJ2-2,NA,TGTGCCAGCAGCGCAGTGAACACCGGGGAGCTGTTTTTT,CASSAVNTGELFF
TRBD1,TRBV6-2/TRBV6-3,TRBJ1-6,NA,TGTGCCAGCAGTTCAAGGTCCGGGACAGGGAATTCACCCCTCCACTTT,CASSSRSGTGNSPLHF
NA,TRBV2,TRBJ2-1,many,TGTGCCAGCAGTGTTTCGGGGGACCTCAATGAGCAGTTCTTC,CASSVSGDLNEQFF
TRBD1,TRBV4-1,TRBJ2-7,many,TGCGCCAGCAGCCATGAAGGGGACAGTCTAGACGAGCAGTACTTC,CASSHEGDSLDEQYF
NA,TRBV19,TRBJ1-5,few,TGTGCCAGTAGTTTTAGGGCAGCAAATCAGCCCCAGCATTTT,CASSFRAANQPQHF
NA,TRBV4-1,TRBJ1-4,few,TGCGCCAGCAGCCAAGGGACACAAAAACTGTTTTTT,CASSQGTQKLFF
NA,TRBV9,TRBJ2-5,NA,TGTGCCAGCAGCCCGGGGGCAGGGGTCCAAGAGACCCAGTACTTC,CASSPGAGVQETQYF
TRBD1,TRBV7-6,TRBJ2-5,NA,TGTGCCAGCAGCCAGGGGGCAGTTGCAGAGACCCAGTACTTC,CASSQGAVAETQYF
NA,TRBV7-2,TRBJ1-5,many,TGTGCCAGCAGCTCTTATAGCAATCAGCCCCAGCATTTT,CASSSYSNQPQHF